A single sample gave rise to the 29 T cell receptor beta chains below, sequenced in a study of shared clonotypes between healthy human individuals. Generated by immunoSEQ multiplex PCR, the TCRdb table keeps only in-frame clones and is missing some. Of some 2,000,000 clones in the sample, 90% to 97% were seen once. Sequenced sample: naive CD4+ T cells sorted from blood. Noted subset: CD45RA+ positively selected. Every receptor here comes from a man between 18 and 35 years old in good health.

This rearrangement joins TRBV30 to TRBJ2-1; D is undetermined. The CDR3 is 12 amino acids. Trimming stripped 4 bases from V and 6 bases from J, with 10 bases between. Germline lookup yields CDR1 GTSNPN and CDR2 SVGIG (reference sequence). The CDR3 loop reads CAWKEGSNEQFF. The DNA for the CDR3 is TGTGCCTGGAAGGAAGGATCCAATGAGCAGTTCTTC. The whole variable domain, filled in from reference TRBV30 and TRBJ2-1, reads SQTIHQWPATLVQPVGSPLSLECTVEGTSNPNLYWYRQAAGRGLQLLFYSVGIGQISSEVPQNLSASRPQDRQFILSSKKLLLSDSGFYLCAWKEGSNEQFFGPGTRLTVL.

In nucleotides, the CDR3 is TGTGCCAGCTCACCACCCGAGTATCGGGGGCGAGGTATGGATACGCAGTATTTT. It is translated as CASSPPEYRGRGMDTQYF. The V call is TRBV18, the J call TRBJ2-3; D tentatively reads TRBD1 or TRBD2 (6 bases each). The CDR3 is made up of 18 amino acids. The germline CDR1 and CDR2 sequences are KGHSH and LQKENI. V shed 0 bases and J shed 6 bases, with 22 bases lying between them.

The genes are TRBV5-1 and TRBJ2-7, with TRBD1 as a possible D gene (6 bases). The germline V gene has CDR1 SGHRS and CDR2 YFSETQ. The V and J ends lost 4 bases and 1 base respectively, with 18 bases between them. This CDR3 spans 16 amino acids. CDR3 nucleotide sequence: TGCGCCAGCAGCGGTCGACGAACAGGGCCTTCCTACGAGCAGTACTTC. It is translated as CASSGRRTGPSYEQYF.

The gene calls are TRBV18 and TRBJ2-3; TRBD2 matches 9 bases. V shed 2 bases and J 1 base; nucleotides not matched to a gene: 1. Germline V gene lookup returns CDR1 KGHSH and CDR2 LQKENI. The CDR3 loop spans 15 amino acids. The CDR3 protein is CASSPAGGGTDTQYF. In DNA, the CDR3 is TGTGCCAGCTCACCAGCGGGAGGGGGCACAGATACGCAGTATTTT.

The CDR3 loop is CASSRGLAYEQYF. Here the CDR3 DNA reads TGTGCCAGCAGCCGTGGACTGGCCTACGAGCAGTACTTC. This sequence joins TRBV7-9 and TRBJ2-7; a possible D gene is TRBD2 (5 bases). Trimming removed 5 bases at V and 2 bases at J, with 10 bases between. The germline gives CDR1 SEHNR, CDR2 FQNEAQ (reference sequence). This CDR3 has 13 amino acids.

J is TRBJ1-1 and V is TRBV9; D unclear. CDR1 SGDLS and CDR2 YYNGEE come from the germline V gene. There are 13 residues in the CDR3. V lost 0 bases and J lost 6, with 9 bases in between. The CDR3 coding sequence is TGTGCCAGCAGCGTAGATGTGGGCGCTGAAGCTTTCTTT. It yields the protein CASSVDVGAEAFF.

This clone has just one count. The rearrangement joins TRBV4-1 to TRBJ1-2, with D possibly being TRBD1 (5 bases). The CDR3 covers 14 residues. Looked up from germline, CDR1 is MGHRA and CDR2 is YSYEKL. V lost 1 base and J lost 7, with 13 bases in between. The CDR3 DNA sequence: TGCGCCAGCAGCCAAGTGGCCGACAGACGTGGCTACACCTTC. This encodes CASSQVADRRGYTF.

The CDR3 region has the DNA TGTGCCAGCAGCATCAGACAGGGTCGTGAAAAACTGTTTTTT. Translating it yields CASSIRQGREKLFF. The genes are TRBV7-2 and TRBJ1-4, with 7 bases that match TRBD1. This CDR3 is built from 14 residues. With 5 bases clipped from V and 7 bases from J, the junction kept 7 bases outside the gene matches. CDR1 is SGHTA and CDR2 is FQGNSA in the germline V gene.

The chain uses TRBV30 and TRBJ2-1; TRBD2 matches at 13 bases. The CDR3 has 18 residues. V was clipped by 3 bases and J by 1 base; unmatched bases: 9. Germline loops: CDR1 GTSNPN, CDR2 SVGIG (reference sequence). CDR3 coding DNA: TGTGCCTGGAGCCTTACGAGGACTAGCGGGAGTTCCTACAATGAGCAGTTCTTC. It translates to CAWSLTRTSGSSYNEQFF. Complete variable domain (other parts from reference TRBV30 and TRBJ2-1): SQTIHQWPATLVQPVGSPLSLECTVEGTSNPNLYWYRQAAGRGLQLLFYSVGIGQISSEVPQNLSASRPQDRQFILSSKKLLLSDSGFYLCAWSLTRTSGSSYNEQFFGPGTRLTVL.

This clone was seen just once. The CDR3 region has the DNA TGTGCCAGCACCTCGGGACAGGGTCGGAATCAGCCCCAGCATTTT. Protein: CASTSGQGRNQPQHF. The rearrangement joins TRBV28 to TRBJ1-5; 9 bases map to TRBD1. CDR1 and CDR2 (germline): MDHEN, SYDVKM. V trimming: 7 bases; J trimming: 4 bases; junction bases outside the gene matches: 8. The CDR3 consists of 15 residues.

J is TRBJ1-5 and V is TRBV28; 9 bases match TRBD1. Trimming removed 6 bases from V and 5 bases from J; junction bases left unmatched: 8. Germline V gene lookup returns CDR1 MDHEN and CDR2 SYDVKM. This CDR3 has 15 residues. CDR3 nucleotides: TGTGCCAGCAGAGATACAGGGGGCGCGTATCAGCCCCAGCATTTT. Its translation: CASRDTGGAYQPQHF. The whole variable domain, remainder taken from reference TRBV28 and TRBJ1-5, is DVKVTQSSRYLVKRTGEKVFLECVQDMDHENMFWYRQDPGLGLRLIYFSYDVKMKEKGDIPEGYSVSREKKERFSLILESASTNQTSMYLCASRDTGGAYQPQHFGDGTRLSIL.

The chain combines TRBV5-1 with TRBJ2-7; 8 positions match TRBD2. The germline CDR1 and CDR2 sequences are SGHRS and YFSETQ. With 6 bases clipped from V and 0 bases from J, the junction kept 2 bases outside the gene matches. The CDR3 is made up of 13 amino acids. The CDR3 sequence: CASTSGSSYEQYF. The CDR3 nucleotides are TGCGCCAGCACCAGCGGGAGCTCCTACGAGCAGTACTTC.

With respect to this clone: Within the sample, other DNA sequences also encode this same CDR3. The chain combines TRBV20-1 with TRBJ2-1, with no clear D. The V end was cut by 3 bases, the J end by 7 bases, with 4 bases between. The CDR3 contains 10 residues. Germline V gene lookup returns CDR1 DFQATT and CDR2 SNEGSKA (reference sequence). Here the CDR3 reads CSARANEQFF. CDR3 in DNA: TGCAGTGCTAGGGCTAATGAGCAGTTCTTC.

This clone occurred once. The chain is built from TRBV5-6 and TRBJ2-1, with 10 bases lining up with TRBD1. This CDR3 has 16 amino acids. With V trimmed by 0 bases and J by 6 bases, 6 bases remained unmatched. Looked up from germline, CDR1 is SGHDT and CDR2 is YYEEEE. In DNA, the CDR3 is TGTGCCAGCAGCTTGGAGGGGACAGGGGTAGGCAATGAGCAGTTCTTC. It translates to CASSLEGTGVGNEQFF. Variable domain in full (rest from reference TRBV5-6 and TRBJ2-1): DAGVTQSPTHLIKTRGQQVTLRCSPKSGHDTVSWYQQALGQGPQFIFQYYEEEERQRGNFPDRFSGHQFPNYSSELNVNALLLGDSALYLCASSLEGTGVGNEQFFGPGTRLTVL.

The chain couples TRBV29-1 to TRBJ2-7; D not resolved. V was pared by 3 bases and J by 0 bases, with 9 bases between. There are 13 residues in the CDR3. Germline V gene data show CDR1 as SQVTM and CDR2 as ANQGSEA. This CDR3 is CSVDGPSSYEQYF. CDR3 in DNA: TGCAGCGTTGACGGACCGAGCTCCTACGAGCAGTACTTC.

The chain is built from TRBV7-8 and TRBJ2-6; 8 nucleotides align to TRBD1. V gave up 5 bases and J gave up 0 bases; unmatched junction bases: 9. Germline-derived CDR1 and CDR2 are SGHVS and FQNEAQ. The length of the CDR3 is 18 residues. The CDR3 sequence: CASSQSGTGSSGANVLTF. In DNA form, the CDR3 reads TGTGCCAGCAGCCAGTCCGGGACAGGATCCTCTGGGGCCAACGTCCTGACTTTC.

In its sample, this clone was seen once. This sequence joins TRBV10-2 and TRBJ1-5; D is unclear. Germline values: CDR1 WSHSY, CDR2 SAAADI. Trimming left V 5 bases short and J 2 bases short, with 13 bases between. The CDR3 runs to 15 residues. The CDR3 nucleotides are TGCGCCAGCAGTTTGGACTCTGCGCGCAATCAGCCCCAGCATTTT. Protein product: CASSLDSARNQPQHF.

The rearrangement links TRBV7-8 to TRBJ1-4, with D unresolved. Germline V gene lookup returns CDR1 SGHVS and CDR2 FQNEAQ. The CDR3 spans 15 residues. V gave up 2 bases and J gave up 5 bases, with 12 bases separating them. The CDR3 DNA follows: TGTGCCAGCAGCTTATACACAGCCTCCAATGAAAAACTGTTTTTT. Protein: CASSLYTASNEKLFF. Based on the CDR3 plus reference TRBV7-8 and TRBJ1-4, the full variable domain is GAGVSQSPRYKVAKRGQDVALRCDPISGHVSLFWYQQALGQGPEFLTYFQNEAQLDKSGLPSDRFFAERPEGSVSTLKIQRTQQEDSAVYLCASSLYTASNEKLFFGSGTQLSVL.

This chain connects TRBV6-1 to TRBJ1-2; D not resolved. The CDR3 extends over 13 amino acids. CDR1 is MNHNS and CDR2 is SASEGT in the germline V gene. With 4 bases removed from V and 7 bases from J, the gap between germline ends came to 13 bases. The DNA of the CDR3 is TGTGCCAGCAGTGGGACCCGGCGGGCTGGCTACACCTTC. It translates to CASSGTRRAGYTF.

The chain is built from TRBV7-2 and TRBJ2-1, with 7 nucleotides matching TRBD2. V was clipped by 4 bases and J by 4 bases; unmatched bases: 10. The CDR3 consists of 16 residues. Germline V CDR1 and CDR2: SGHTA, FQGNSA. The DNA for the CDR3 is TGTGCCAGCAGCTACACCGGGACTACTATATACAATGAGCAGTTCTTC. It encodes CASSYTGTTIYNEQFF.

The J gene is TRBJ1-2, the V gene TRBV19; 7 bases line up with TRBD1. Looked up from germline, CDR1 is LNHDA and CDR2 is SQIVND (reference sequence). CDR3 length equals 11 residues. V shed 9 bases and J 8 bases; nucleotides not matched to a gene: 6. The CDR3 DNA sequence: TGTGCCAGCGATAACAGGGGAGGCTACACCTTC. Its protein product is CASDNRGGYTF.

CDR3 amino acids: CASSSGDNQPQHF. DNA for the CDR3: TGCGCCAGCAGCTCAGGGGACAATCAGCCCCAGCATTTT. The V call is TRBV5-1, the J call TRBJ1-5, with a weak D call TRBD1 (6 bases). Germline values: CDR1 SGHRS, CDR2 YFSETQ. The CDR3 loop spans 13 amino acids. Between the trimmed V and J ends, which lost 3 bases and 3 bases, there was a span of 7 bases.

The CDR3 is CASSDRTRGYTF. CDR3 in DNA: TGTGCCAGCAGCGACCGGACGAGGGGCTACACCTTC. The V call is TRBV5-6, the J call TRBJ1-2; D is unclear. Trimming removed 4 bases at V and 8 bases at J, with 12 bases between. Germline CDR1 reads SGHDT; CDR2 reads YYEEEE. The CDR3 spans 12 residues. Variable domain in full (rest from reference TRBV5-6 and TRBJ1-2): DAGVTQSPTHLIKTRGQQVTLRCSPKSGHDTVSWYQQALGQGPQFIFQYYEEEERQRGNFPDRFSGHQFPNYSSELNVNALLLGDSALYLCASSDRTRGYTFGSGTRLTVV.

The chain uses TRBV11-2 and TRBJ2-5; 7 positions agree with TRBD1. The CDR3 is 14 amino acids. The germline V gene encodes CDR1 SGHAT and CDR2 FQNNGV. With 5 bases clipped from V and 5 bases from J, the junction kept 8 bases outside the gene matches. CDR3 in amino acids: CASSPRARGETQYF. CDR3 nucleotides: TGTGCCAGCAGCCCCAGGGCCAGGGGGGAGACCCAGTACTTC.

Regarding this clone: The sample contains more than one DNA sequence encoding this CDR3. The rearrangement joins TRBV2 to TRBJ2-7; 7 nucleotides align to TRBD2. CDR3 length: 11 residues. The junction had 0 bases not matched to a gene; V was cut back by 7 bases and J by 3 bases. Per the germline V gene, CDR1 is SNHLY and CDR2 is FYNNEI. DNA for the CDR3: TGTGCCAGCACGGGAGGCTACGAGCAGTACTTC. As protein: CASTGGYEQYF.

The V call is TRBV6-5, the J call TRBJ2-5; D perhaps matches TRBD1 (6 bases). CDR1 MNHEY and CDR2 SVGAGI come from the germline V gene. Between the trimmed V and J ends, which lost 0 bases and 2 bases, there was a span of 13 bases. The length of the CDR3 is 16 residues. CDR3 sequence: CASSYSLNRVQETQYF. CDR3 sequence (DNA): TGTGCCAGCAGTTACTCCCTTAACAGGGTTCAAGAGACCCAGTACTTC.

The chain couples TRBV27 to TRBJ1-2; 7 bases line up with TRBD1. This CDR3 contains 14 residues. Germline-derived CDR1 and CDR2 are MNHEY and SMNVEV (reference sequence). Trimming removed 2 bases from V and 3 bases from J; junction bases left unmatched: 3. CDR3 region: CASSLRGPDYGYTF. CDR3 in DNA: TGTGCCAGCAGTTTAAGGGGGCCTGACTATGGCTACACCTTC.

V gene TRBV9 combines with J gene TRBJ2-7; 7 bases map to TRBD2. The CDR3 runs to 17 residues. Germline V gene lookup returns CDR1 SGDLS and CDR2 YYNGEE. The V segment lost 4 bases and the J segment 2 bases; nucleotides outside the gene matches: 15. CDR3 loop: CASSPRFGLADTYEQYF. The DNA of the CDR3 is TGTGCCAGCAGCCCCCGATTCGGGCTAGCGGACACCTACGAGCAGTACTTC. Variable domain in full (rest from reference TRBV9 and TRBJ2-7): DSGVTQTPKHLITATGQRVTLRCSPRSGDLSVYWYQQSLDQGLQFLIQYYNGEERAKGNILERFSAQQFPDLHSELNLSSLELGDSALYFCASSPRFGLADTYEQYFGPGTRLTVT.

The V gene is TRBV28, the J gene TRBJ1-2; TRBD1 matches at 12 bases. CDR3 size: 16 residues. The J segment lost 4 bases and the V segment lost 4 bases, leaving 7 bases of the junction unmatched. From germline, CDR1 is MDHEN and CDR2 SYDVKM. The CDR3 nucleotides read TGTGCCAGCAGTTCTCCCGGGACAGGGGGCGGCTATGGCTACACCTTC. Translation: CASSSPGTGGGYGYTF.